This entry features one TCR beta chain sequence. Its antigen is undetermined. The entry originates in a study of fetal regulatory T cell absence and autoimmunity. As for the study in general: The IPEX patients lacked clinical diabetes but had exocrine pancreas autoimmunity. Study outcomes and limitations: TRB gene family usage was broadly similar in cord blood and pancreas.

CDR1 MDHEN and CDR2 SYDVKM come from the germline V gene. The CDR3 contains 19 residues. V lost 6 bases, J lost 0 bases, and 19 bases stayed unmatched. The survey-level immunoSEQ assay was used. The protocol was immunoSEQ multiplex PCR, while the TCRdb copy is restricted to in-frame clones and leaves out a portion. The table records 85,000 to 100,000 clones, approximately 75% of them present only once. The receptor was derived from a male donor with IPEX syndrome. The J gene is TRBJ2-7, the V gene TRBV28, with 8 nucleotides matching TRBD2. Sequenced input: pancreas tissue. The CDR3 DNA reads as TGTGCCAGCAGCCCCCGGAGGGGACGGACTAGCAGTAGCTCCTACGAGCAGTACTTC. This codes for CASSPRRGRTSSSSYEQYF. Full variable domain (rest looked up from reference TRBV28 and TRBJ2-7): DVKVTQSSRYLVKRTGEKVFLECVQDMDHENMFWYRQDPGLGLRLIYFSYDVKMKEKGDIPEGYSVSREKKERFSLILESASTNQTSMYLCASSPRRGRTSSSSYEQYFGPGTRLTVT.